This T cell receptor (beta chain) was sequenced for a study of blood T cell repertoires in COVID-19. Study summary: The United States, Italy and Spain were the sources of the acute and convalescent COVID-19 samples. Nucleic acid was either cDNA or gDNA, and it came from T cells, B-cell-depleted T cells, or PBMCs.

The study drew participants aged 18 to 89 years from 24 US areas. As processed by the authors: By means of reference gene primer amplification, nucleated cell counts were estimated. The method was immunoSEQ multiplex PCR; TCRdb's version includes in-frame clones alone and lacks a portion of them. V, J and clone size are those of that table, while D and trimming were read from the DNA. This table has tens of thousands of clones, approximately 81% appearing once. The CDR3 contains 16 residues. Trimming took off 2 bases at V and 4 bases at J, with 12 bases between the two ends. CDR1 and CDR2 (germline): ENHRY, SYGVKD.

The receptor was derived from a middle-aged woman with acute COVID-19. The chain is built from TRBV10-3 and TRBJ2-6, with D possibly being TRBD1 (5 bases). Specimen: PBMCs or T cells enriched from blood (not recorded which). The CDR3 spells CAISELGLDGANVLTF. CDR3 coding DNA: TGTGCCATCAGTGAGCTGGGGCTAGACGGGGCCAACGTCCTGACTTTC.